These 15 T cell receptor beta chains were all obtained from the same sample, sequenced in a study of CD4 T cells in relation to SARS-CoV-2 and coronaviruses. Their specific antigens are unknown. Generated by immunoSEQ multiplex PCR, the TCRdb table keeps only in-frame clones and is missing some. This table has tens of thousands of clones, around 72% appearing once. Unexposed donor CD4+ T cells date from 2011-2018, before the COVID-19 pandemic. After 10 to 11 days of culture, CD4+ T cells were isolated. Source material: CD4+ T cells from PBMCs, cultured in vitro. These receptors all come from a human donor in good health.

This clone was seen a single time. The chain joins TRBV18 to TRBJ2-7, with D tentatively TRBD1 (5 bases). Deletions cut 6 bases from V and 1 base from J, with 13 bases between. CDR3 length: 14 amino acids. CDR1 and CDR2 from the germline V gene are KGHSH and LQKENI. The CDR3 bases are TGTGCCAGCTCCCAAAGGACAAGATCCTACGAGCAGTACTTC. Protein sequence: CASSQRTRSYEQYF.

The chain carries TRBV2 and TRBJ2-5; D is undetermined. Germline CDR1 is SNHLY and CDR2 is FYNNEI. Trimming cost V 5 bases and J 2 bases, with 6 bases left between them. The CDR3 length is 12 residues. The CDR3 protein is CASSPEQETQYF. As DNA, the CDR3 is TGTGCCAGCAGTCCGGAGCAAGAGACCCAGTACTTC.

The CDR3 nucleotides read TGTGCCAGCAGCCTGGGGACTAGCGGGACCACAGATACGCAGTATTTT. Translating gives CASSLGTSGTTDTQYF. J is TRBJ2-3 and V is TRBV9, with 13 bases lining up with TRBD2. CDR3 size: 16 residues. Unmatched junction bases numbered 4, after V lost 4 bases and J lost 2 bases. The germline CDR1 and CDR2 sequences are SGDLS and YYNGEE.

In DNA, the CDR3 is TGTGCCAGCAGCTTAAGACAGGGCGGGGGAAGCTCCTACGAGCAGTACTTC. Amino acid sequence: CASSLRQGGGSSYEQYF. This sequence joins TRBV7-7 and TRBJ2-7; D is tentatively TRBD1 or TRBD2 (7 bases each). V lost 2 bases and J lost 0, with 17 bases in between. Germline values: CDR1 SSHAT, CDR2 FNYEAQ (reference sequence). CDR3 length: 17 amino acids.

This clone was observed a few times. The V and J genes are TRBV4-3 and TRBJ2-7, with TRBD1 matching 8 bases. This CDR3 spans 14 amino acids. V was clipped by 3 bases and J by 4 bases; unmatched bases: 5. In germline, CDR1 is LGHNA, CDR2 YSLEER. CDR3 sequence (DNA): TGCGCCAGCAGCCACCAGACAGGGGCTTACGAGCAGTACTTC. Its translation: CASSHQTGAYEQYF.

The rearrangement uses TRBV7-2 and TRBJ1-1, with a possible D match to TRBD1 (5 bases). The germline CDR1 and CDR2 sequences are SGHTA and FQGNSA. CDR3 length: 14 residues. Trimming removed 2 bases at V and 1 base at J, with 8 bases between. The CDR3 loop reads CASSLYQGNTEAFF. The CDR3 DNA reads TGTGCCAGCAGCTTATATCAGGGGAACACTGAAGCTTTCTTT.

The CDR3 here is CATGTGMHEQYF. The CDR3 bases are TGTGCCACCGGGACAGGGATGCACGAGCAGTACTTC. V usage is TRBV2 and J usage is TRBJ2-7, with 9 nucleotides matching TRBD1. V trimming: 10 bases; J trimming: 5 bases; junction bases outside the gene matches: 6. This CDR3 contains 12 residues. Germline V lookup: CDR1 SNHLY, CDR2 FYNNEI.

The CDR3 region has the DNA TGTGCCAGCAGTTTATTTAGAGGGGGAAGCATGAACACTGAAGCTTTCTTT. It translates to CASSLFRGGSMNTEAFF. This sequence joins TRBV27 and TRBJ1-1, with a possible D match to TRBD1 (6 bases). Germline V gives CDR1 MNHEY, CDR2 SMNVEV (reference sequence). This CDR3 spans 17 amino acids. V lost 1 base to trimming and J lost 0 bases, with 15 bases between them.

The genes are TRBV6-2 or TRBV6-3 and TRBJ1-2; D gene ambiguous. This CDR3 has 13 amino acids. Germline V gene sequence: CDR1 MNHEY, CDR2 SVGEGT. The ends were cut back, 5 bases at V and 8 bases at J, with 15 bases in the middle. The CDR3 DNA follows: TGTGCCAGCAGTAGAGACCTCGGATGGGGCTACACCTTC. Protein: CASSRDLGWGYTF.

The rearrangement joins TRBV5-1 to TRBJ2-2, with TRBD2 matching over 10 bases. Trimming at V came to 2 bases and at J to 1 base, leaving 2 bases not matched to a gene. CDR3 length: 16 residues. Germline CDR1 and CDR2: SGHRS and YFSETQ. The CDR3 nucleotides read TGCGCCAGCAGCTTTTCTAGCGGGAGGAACACCGGGGAGCTGTTTTTT. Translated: CASSFSSGRNTGELFF.

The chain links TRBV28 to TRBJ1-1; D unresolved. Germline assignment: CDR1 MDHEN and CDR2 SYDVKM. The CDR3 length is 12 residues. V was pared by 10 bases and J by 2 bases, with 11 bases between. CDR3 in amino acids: CATWVTNTEAFF. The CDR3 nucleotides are TGTGCCACTTGGGTGACAAACACTGAAGCTTTCTTT.

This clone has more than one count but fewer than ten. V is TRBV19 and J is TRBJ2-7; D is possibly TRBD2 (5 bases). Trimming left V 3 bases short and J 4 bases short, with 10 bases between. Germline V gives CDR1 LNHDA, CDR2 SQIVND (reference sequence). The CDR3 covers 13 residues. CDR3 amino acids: CASSMAEGYEQYF. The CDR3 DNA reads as TGTGCCAGTAGTATGGCTGAGGGTTACGAGCAGTACTTC.

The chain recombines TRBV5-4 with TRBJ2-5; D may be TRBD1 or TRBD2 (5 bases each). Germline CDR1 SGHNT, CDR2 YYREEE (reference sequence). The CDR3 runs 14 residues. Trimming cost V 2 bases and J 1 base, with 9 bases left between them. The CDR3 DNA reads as TGTGCCAGCAGCTTCCCGGGACCCCAAGAGACCCAGTACTTC. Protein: CASSFPGPQETQYF.

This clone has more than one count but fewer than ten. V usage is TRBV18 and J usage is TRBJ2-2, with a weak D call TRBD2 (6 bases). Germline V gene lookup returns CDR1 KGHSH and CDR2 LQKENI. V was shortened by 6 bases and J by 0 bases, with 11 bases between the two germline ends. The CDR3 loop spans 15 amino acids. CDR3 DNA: TGTGCCAGCTCCGCGGGGACCGCGAACACCGGGGAGCTGTTTTTT. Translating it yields CASSAGTANTGELFF.

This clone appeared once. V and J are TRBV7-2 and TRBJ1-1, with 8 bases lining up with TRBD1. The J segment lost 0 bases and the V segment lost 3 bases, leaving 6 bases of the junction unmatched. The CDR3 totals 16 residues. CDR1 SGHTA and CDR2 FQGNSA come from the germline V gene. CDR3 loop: CASSFRLDRVNTEAFF. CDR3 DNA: TGTGCCAGCAGCTTTAGATTGGACAGGGTGAACACTGAAGCTTTCTTT.